This is a list of T cell receptor beta chains from one sample in a study of T-cell memory formation after mild COVID-19. TCRdb recomputed calls from the 5' RACE reads with MiXCR, one row per CDR3 protein. The sample lists roughly 350,000 distinct CDR3 sequences, 20% to 25% occurring once. The source material was PBMCs or a T cell subset sorted from them (not recorded which). The receptors were gathered from an adult woman who had mild COVID-19 (a few samples of this study predate the infection). Cell type and time point are not known. The CDR3 runs from the conserved cysteine through the conserved F or W. The order of the fields is J gene, D gene, V gene, clone size, CDR3 DNA, CDR3 protein. A D gene is named only where the DNA matches it firmly. Clone sizes are given selectively: once, few, many, or a class where the clone is expanded.

TRBJ1-2 | - | TRBV29-1 | few | TGCAGCGTTGAAGATCTCCGTACCGTCCGCAATGGCTACACCTTC | CSVEDLRTVRNGYTF
TRBJ2-1 | - | TRBV29-1 | few | TGCAGCGTAACCGCCTATGAGCAGTTCTTC | CSVTAYEQFF
TRBJ1-1 | - | TRBV6-2/TRBV6-3 | once | TGTGCCAGCAGTTACTCTACACCCAACACTGAAGCTTTCTTT | CASSYSTPNTEAFF
TRBJ2-1 | TRBD1 | TRBV27 | - | TGTGCCAGCAGGAGTTGGGACAGAGACAATGAGCAGTTCTTC | CASRSWDRDNEQFF
TRBJ1-2 | - | TRBV5-1 | - | TGCGCCAGCAGCTTGGCCCCAGAGGGGGGCTATGGCTACACCTTC | CASSLAPEGGYGYTF
TRBJ1-2 | TRBD1 | TRBV12-3/TRBV12-4 | - | TGTGCCAGCACCACTTCCCCGGGACAGGGGGCTCCCTTC | CASTTSPGQGAPF
TRBJ2-3 | TRBD2 | TRBV5-1 | few | TGCGCCAGCAGCTCCGGACTAGCCCCAGATACGCAGTATTTT | CASSSGLAPDTQYF
TRBJ1-1 | - | TRBV29-1 | once | TGCAGCGTTGAGTGGGGGTCGACAGACACTGAAGCTTTCTTT | CSVEWGSTDTEAFF
TRBJ1-3 | - | TRBV12-3/TRBV12-4 | few | TGTGCCAGCAGCTTCCCGAGTTACTCTGGAAACACCATATATTTT | CASSFPSYSGNTIYF
TRBJ2-3 | TRBD1 | TRBV5-1 | - | TGCGCCAGCAGCTACGGACAGGGCCCAGATACGCAGTATTTT | CASSYGQGPDTQYF
TRBJ1-6 | - | TRBV7-2 | - | TGTGCCAGCAGTGAATCGTTGTCCTATAATTCACCCCTCCACTTT | CASSESLSYNSPLHF
TRBJ1-6 | - | TRBV5-5 | - | TGTGCCAGCCTAAAGGGAACAGGGACCCATTCACCCCTCCACTTT | CASLKGTGTHSPLHF
TRBJ2-7 | TRBD1 | TRBV5-1 | - | TGCGCCAGCGGCCCCGCCGGGACAGGTTCCTACGAGCAGTACTTC | CASGPAGTGSYEQYF
TRBJ1-4 | TRBD1 | TRBV5-5 | - | TGTGCCAGCAGCTCCGGGACAGCGAATGAAAAACTGTTTTTT | CASSSGTANEKLFF
TRBJ2-6 | - | TRBV18 | few | TGTGCCAGCTCATACGGCGGCCAGGGAAGTTCTGGGGCCAACGTCCTGACTTTC | CASSYGGQGSSGANVLTF
TRBJ2-7 | TRBD2 | TRBV7-2 | few | TGTGCCAGCAGCTTTATCCGGTCGGGACTAGCGGGAGAGGAGCAGTACTTC | CASSFIRSGLAGEEQYF
TRBJ2-3 | TRBD2 | TRBV7-3 | - | TGTGCCAGCAGCTTACGACTAGCGGGAGGTTTAGATACGCAGTATTTT | CASSLRLAGGLDTQYF
TRBJ2-1 | - | TRBV9 | - | TGTGCCAGCAGCGTAGCTGTGTACAATGAGCAGTTCTTC | CASSVAVYNEQFF
TRBJ2-3 | - | TRBV14 | - | TGTGCCAGCAGCCAACAGAACGGCGGCACAGATACGCAGTATTTT | CASSQQNGGTDTQYF
TRBJ1-2 | - | TRBV12-3/TRBV12-4 | - | TGTGCCAGCAGTTCCGGGGCCCCACGGGGTGGCTACACCTTC | CASSSGAPRGGYTF
TRBJ2-3 | TRBD2 | TRBV12-3/TRBV12-4 | few | TGTGCCAGCAGTTTAGATAGCGGGGAATTGGATACGCAGTATTTT | CASSLDSGELDTQYF
TRBJ2-3 | - | TRBV6-2/TRBV6-3 | - | TGTGCCAGCAGTTATGCAGCACAGGGCTTTGGCACAGATACGCAGTATTTT | CASSYAAQGFGTDTQYF
TRBJ2-1 | - | TRBV10-3 | few | TGTGCCATCAGTGAGTCAGAGACCGGGAAGCAGTTCTTC | CAISESETGKQFF
TRBJ2-5 | - | TRBV29-1 | - | TGCAGCGTTGAAGATCCTGTCGCGACACCGGGCGGAGAGACCCGGTACTTC | CSVEDPVATPGGETRYF
TRBJ2-1 | TRBD2 | TRBV7-2 | few | TGTGCCAGCAGCAGAGGGACTAGCGGGAGCAATGAGCAGTTCTTC | CASSRGTSGSNEQFF
TRBJ2-7 | TRBD2 | TRBV24-1 | - | TGTGCCACCAGTGATTTGAGCGGGGGCGAGCAGTACTTC | CATSDLSGGEQYF
TRBJ2-6 | - | TRBV6-5 | few | TGTGCCAGCAGTTATCGGCTTCTCAAGGGACGGCTGGGGGCCAACGTCCTGACTTTC | CASSYRLLKGRLGANVLTF
TRBJ1-5 | - | TRBV10-3 | few | TGTGCCATCAGTGAGTCGTCAGAAAATCAGCCCCAGCATTTT | CAISESSENQPQHF
TRBJ2-1 | - | TRBV7-2 | - | TGTGCCAGCAGCTTAGAGTCAAGTAAGCAGTTCTTC | CASSLESSKQFF
TRBJ2-2 | TRBD2 | TRBV12-3/TRBV12-4 | - | TGTGCCAGCGGGACTAGCGGGAGCTACACCGGGGAGCTGTTTTTT | CASGTSGSYTGELFF
TRBJ2-3 | - | TRBV2 | - | TGTGCCAGCATGGACCAAAGAGGCACAGATACGCAGTATTTT | CASMDQRGTDTQYF
TRBJ2-7 | - | TRBV25-1 | few | TGTGCCAGCAGTGAATCCGGGGAAAACTCGGGATACGAGCAGTACTTC | CASSESGENSGYEQYF
TRBJ2-4 | - | TRBV10-3 | - | TGTGCCATCAGTGAGTCGGGTGGGACTGGCTTCAAAAACATTCAGTACTTC | CAISESGGTGFKNIQYF
TRBJ2-5 | TRBD1 | TRBV11-3 | few | TGTGCCAGCAGCTTAGATTACAGGGGTGGAGAGACCCAGTACTTC | CASSLDYRGGETQYF
TRBJ2-1 | - | TRBV29-1 | few | TGCAGCGTCACGCAGGGTTCCCACAATGAGCAGTTCTTC | CSVTQGSHNEQFF
TRBJ2-7 | TRBD1 | TRBV6-5 | - | TGTGCCAGCAGTTTACGGGGGACAGGGGCTTACGAGCAGTACTTC | CASSLRGTGAYEQYF
TRBJ2-4 | - | TRBV7-9 | - | TGTGCCAGTTTTGACAAGGACCTAAACATTCAGTACTTC | CASFDKDLNIQYF
TRBJ1-1 | - | TRBV6-5 | - | TGTGCCAGCAGTTCGGGAGGACAGAACACTGAAGCTTTCTTT | CASSSGGQNTEAFF
TRBJ2-7 | - | TRBV15 | few | TGTGCCACCAGCACGGGGTCCTACGAGCAGTACTTC | CATSTGSYEQYF
TRBJ2-1 | TRBD1 | TRBV29-1 | - | TGCAGCGTTGAAGAGGACAGGGTGAGGAATGAGCAGTTCTTC | CSVEEDRVRNEQFF
TRBJ2-5 | TRBD1 | TRBV7-9 | - | TGTGCCAGCAGCTTAGCCCGGACAGGGGGGACCCAAGAGACCCAGTACTTC | CASSLARTGGTQETQYF
TRBJ2-7 | TRBD1 | TRBV7-6 | - | TGTGCCAGCAGCCAGTTGGGACAGTCCTACGAGCAGTACTTC | CASSQLGQSYEQYF
TRBJ1-5 | - | TRBV12-3/TRBV12-4 | - | TGTGCCAGCAGTTTCGGTCAGATAAGCAATCAGCCCCAGCATTTT | CASSFGQISNQPQHF
TRBJ2-5 | TRBD1 | TRBV5-1 | - | TGCGCCAGCAGCTCAGTACTCCGGGACAGGGCTGCCCAAGAGACCCAGTACTTC | CASSSVLRDRAAQETQYF
TRBJ2-7 | - | TRBV15 | - | TGTGCCACCAGCAGAGATAGGAGCTCCTACGAGCAGTACTTC | CATSRDRSSYEQYF
TRBJ2-5 | TRBD1 | TRBV5-1 | few | TGCGCCAGCAGCTTGCAAGGACAGGGCTTAGGGCGAGAGACCCAGTACTTC | CASSLQGQGLGRETQYF
TRBJ2-4 | - | TRBV7-2 | few | TGTGCCAGCAGTCGGGACTCCGGGCCCCCGGATAATCAGTACTTC | CASSRDSGPPDNQYF
TRBJ2-3 | - | TRBV7-9 | few | TGTGCCAGCAGCTTATTGTACGACCAACCCACAGATACGCAGTATTTT | CASSLLYDQPTDTQYF
TRBJ2-7 | - | TRBV7-9 | - | TGTGCCAGCAGCTTCACACAGGCCTCCTACGAGCAGTACTTC | CASSFTQASYEQYF
TRBJ2-2 | TRBD2 | TRBV7-2 | - | TGTGCCAGCAGCCCCTCGGGACTAGCGTTCGGGGAGCTGTTTTTT | CASSPSGLAFGELFF
TRBJ2-1 | - | TRBV7-3 | - | TGTGCCAGCAGCTTAAATAGGTTGGGGGATGAGCAGTTCTTC | CASSLNRLGDEQFF
TRBJ2-6 | - | TRBV18 | - | TGTGCCAGCTCACTAGCCGCTGGGGCCAACGTCCTGACTTTC | CASSLAAGANVLTF
TRBJ2-1 | TRBD2 | TRBV20-1 | - | TGCAGTGCTTACACCGGGACTAGCGGGGTATACAATGAGCAGTTCTTC | CSAYTGTSGVYNEQFF
TRBJ2-7 | - | TRBV2 | many | TGTGCCAGCACTATTTCGGGACATCTAATCTACGAGCAGTACTTC | CASTISGHLIYEQYF
TRBJ2-3 | - | TRBV10-3 | - | TGTGCCATCAGTGGAGGAGATACGCAGTATTTT | CAISGGDTQYF
TRBJ1-2 | TRBD1 | TRBV4-1 | - | TGCGCCAGCAGCCAAGAACAGGGGGACTATGGCTACACCTTC | CASSQEQGDYGYTF